This T cell receptor (beta chain) originates from a study of cytomegalovirus exposure and HLA in healthy donors. Study-level information: The Caucasian-associated ancestry cluster held over 65% of under 450 genotyped donors. General study results and limits: Previous analysis showed most TCR beta V segments were productive about 87% or about 30% of the time. Exclusion applied to some V segments, including TRBV6-2 and TRBV6-3, as they were indistinguishable.

Germline V gives CDR1 LGHNA, CDR2 YNFKEQ. Trimming removed 2 bases from V and 8 bases from J; junction bases left unmatched: 10. This CDR3 comprises 16 residues. The primer mix had 60 Vbeta and 13 Jbeta primers. Using immunoSEQ multiplex PCR, the repertoire was profiled, and TCRdb retains in-frame clones only, with some absent. The data hold hundreds of thousands of clones, with 70% to 90% observed a single time. A word on this clone: Its antigen is not known.

The genes are TRBV4-2 and TRBJ2-4, with 9 bases lining up with TRBD2. The material sequenced was PBMCs. The TCR comes from a man aged 25-45 years in good health and CMV-seronegative. The CDR3: CASSQSPAGGPDIQYF. In DNA form, the CDR3 reads TGTGCCAGCAGCCAAAGCCCCGCGGGGGGGCCGGACATTCAGTACTTC.